The clone carrying this TCR beta chain was detected only a few times. The antigen is undetermined. This specimen comes from a study of identical twins. Each CDR3 protein is one row after TCRdb ran MiXCR on the 5' RACE reads. The sample contains under 350,000 distinct CDR3 sequences, roughly 9% of which appear only once. Whole-study findings and limits: The study drew conclusions from cross-sectional statistical analysis, not from following the same donors. Within cord blood, abundant beta clonotypes carried fewer insertions, but memory repertoires showed no such trend.

Everyone who gave samples was a healthy Caucasian. The CDR3 length is 15 residues. V lost 3 bases and J 1 base, leaving 12 bases between the germline ends. Germline CDR1 SQVTM, CDR2 ANQGSEA. The same data also contributed to another study, on yellow fever vaccine responses in identical twins.

The clonotype was recovered from a woman younger than 35 in good health. The sample consisted of CD8+ T cells sorted from blood. V usage is TRBV29-1 and J usage is TRBJ2-2, with a weak D call TRBD1 (5 bases). In DNA form, the CDR3 reads TGCAGCGTTGAGTTAAGCGACAGGAACACCGGGGAGCTGTTTTTT. This codes for CSVELSDRNTGELFF.